This T cell receptor beta chain was recorded in a study of shared clonotypes between healthy human individuals. A word on this clone: Its target is not known.

Study results and limitations: Unshared clonotypes carried lower generation probabilities than those common to all four donors. Represented diversity, genetic and exposure-history alike, was limited by few donors. Blood alone was sampled, and tissue repertoires likely differ.

In replicate PCRs of sorted subsets, approximately 210 ng DNA, approximately 28,000 T cell genomes, was used. TCRdb's table, derived via immunoSEQ multiplex PCR, lists solely in-frame clones and lacks some. The sample gives hundreds of thousands of clones, about 96% of which show up once; approximately 0.06% is in the top ten. The CDR3 spans 10 residues. Germline loops: CDR1 SQVTM, CDR2 ANQGSEA. V was cut by 7 bases and J by 7 bases, with 8 bases left in between. The TCR sequence derives from a woman in her twenties or thirties in good health. This sequence joins TRBV29-1 and TRBJ2-1; D is possibly TRBD2 (6 bases). Sample: naive CD4+ T cells sorted from blood. Regarding subset: CD45RA+ positively selected. CDR3 region: CSAGRNEQFF. The CDR3 DNA is TGCAGCGCAGGGAGGAATGAGCAGTTCTTC.